A single sample gave rise to the 12 T cell receptor beta chains below, sequenced in a study of blood T cell repertoires in COVID-19. TCRdb's table, derived via immunoSEQ multiplex PCR, lists solely in-frame clones and lacks some. The table shows roughly 100,000 clones, with about four fifths occurring only once. Source material: peripheral blood. The source is an elderly man with COVID-19, enrolled during active disease.

This clone was seen more than once but under ten times. The sample has other DNA sequences that encode this CDR3 too. The chain uses TRBV6-4 and TRBJ1-1, with 7 bases identical to TRBD1. CDR3 size: 14 residues. V gave up 0 bases and J gave up 5 bases; unmatched junction bases: 3. Germline V gives CDR1 MRHNA, CDR2 SNTAGT. The CDR3 loop reads CASSDSSRGTEAFF. The CDR3 coding sequence is TGTGCCAGCAGTGACTCTAGCAGGGGGACTGAAGCTTTCTTT.

This clone has a single count. V gene TRBV7-9 combines with J gene TRBJ1-1, with TRBD1 identical over 8 bases. The CDR3 has 15 amino acids. Germline lookup yields CDR1 SEHNR and CDR2 FQNEAQ (reference sequence). The ends lost 4 bases at V and 5 bases at J; junction bases unmatched: 9. CDR3 sequence: CASSYPGQGGTEAFF. CDR3 DNA sequence: TGTGCCAGCAGCTATCCCGGACAGGGTGGGACTGAAGCTTTCTTT.

This clone came up once. The CDR3 nucleotides read TGCGCCAGCAGCCCGGGACAGTCAACTAATGAAAAACTGTTTTTT. Its protein is CASSPGQSTNEKLFF. The chain has TRBV5-1 and TRBJ1-4; 7 nucleotides match TRBD1. This CDR3 comprises 15 residues. V lost 4 bases, J lost 0 bases, and 3 bases stayed unmatched. Per germline, CDR1 SGHRS and CDR2 YFSETQ.

This clone has more than one count but fewer than ten. V usage is TRBV5-1 and J usage is TRBJ1-6; tentative D call: TRBD1 (5 bases). This CDR3 contains 16 residues. V lost 0 bases to trimming and J lost 1 base, with 8 bases between them. The V gene's germline CDR1 is SGHRS and CDR2 YFSETQ. The CDR3 nucleotides read TGCGCCAGCAGCTTGGTCCAGGGTTCCTATAATTCACCCCTCCACTTT. Its protein is CASSLVQGSYNSPLHF.

The chain is built from TRBV7-3 and TRBJ2-2; TRBD2 aligns across 13 bases. This CDR3 comprises 17 residues. Losses at the gene ends were 1 base for V and 6 bases for J; bases not matched to a gene: 5. Germline V gene sequence: CDR1 SGHTA, CDR2 FQGTGA. The DNA of the CDR3 is TGTGCCAGCAGCTTAATTTCAGGACTAGCGGGAGCCGGGGAGCTGTTTTTT. The encoded protein is CASSLISGLAGAGELFF.

The V gene is TRBV2, the J gene TRBJ2-1, with 10 nucleotides matching TRBD1. The CDR3 sequence is 18 residues long. With V trimmed by 8 bases and J by 9 bases, 22 bases remained unmatched. Germline V gene lookup returns CDR1 SNHLY and CDR2 FYNNEI. CDR3 sequence: CASQTVTGTGAKGGEQFF. In DNA, the CDR3 is TGTGCCAGCCAAACCGTAACCGGGACAGGGGCGAAGGGCGGTGAGCAGTTCTTC. The full variable domain, rest sourced from reference TRBV2 and TRBJ2-1, is EPEVTQTPSHQVTQMGQEVILRCVPISNHLYFYWYRQILGQKVEFLVSFYNNEISEKSEIFDDQFSVERPDGSNFTLKIRSTKLEDSAMYFCASQTVTGTGAKGGEQFFGPGTRLTVL.

This clone turned up a few times. The genes are TRBV10-3 and TRBJ2-3; 9 bases match TRBD2. V lost 6 bases to trimming and J lost 3 bases; unmatched junction nucleotides: 7. Germline loops: CDR1 ENHRY, CDR2 SYGVKD. The CDR3 has 15 residues. CDR3 amino acids: CAISRISGSTDTQYF. The CDR3 DNA reads as TGTGCCATCAGCAGAATTAGCGGGAGTACAGATACGCAGTATTTT.

The chain carries TRBV5-1 and TRBJ1-5; 7 nucleotides match TRBD1. The germline CDR1 and CDR2 sequences are SGHRS and YFSETQ. This CDR3 is 16 amino acids long. J gave up 1 base and V 4 bases, and 8 bases lay outside the gene matches. CDR3 coding DNA: TGCGCCAGCAGCCCCTCAGGGGGTGGGAGCAATCAGCCCCAGCATTTT. Its translation: CASSPSGGGSNQPQHF.

Regarding this clone: This specimen includes other DNA sequences encoding the same CDR3. The rearrangement links TRBV19 to TRBJ1-1, with D tentatively TRBD1 (5 bases). With 0 bases removed from V and 1 base from J, the gap between germline ends came to 6 bases. The CDR3 has 14 residues. The germline V gene encodes CDR1 LNHDA and CDR2 SQIVND (reference sequence). As DNA, the CDR3 is TGTGCCAGTAGTATAGAAACAGGGAACACTGAAGCTTTCTTT. Its translation: CASSIETGNTEAFF.

The chain recombines TRBV18 with TRBJ1-2; D remains ambiguous. The ends were cut back, 3 bases at V and 10 bases at J, with 15 bases in the middle. CDR1 and CDR2 (germline): KGHSH, LQKENI. This CDR3 spans 13 amino acids. The CDR3 DNA is TGTGCCAGCTCACCGGGCCAAGGGAGAAACTACACCTTC. As protein: CASSPGQGRNYTF.

This chain uses TRBV5-4 with TRBJ2-2, with D possibly TRBD2 on 6 matching bases. The CDR3 covers 16 residues. Germline V gives CDR1 SGHNT, CDR2 YYREEE (reference sequence). V was cut by 0 bases and J by 8 bases, with 17 bases left in between. CDR3: CASSLARGSGGGELFF. CDR3 DNA sequence: TGTGCCAGCAGCTTGGCCCGGGGTAGCGGAGGGGGGGAGCTGTTTTTT.

The V gene is TRBV25-1, the J gene TRBJ2-2; unclear D gene. Trimming took off 1 base at V and 5 bases at J, with 11 bases between the two ends. CDR1 and CDR2 (germline): MGHDK, SYGVNS. The CDR3 has 15 residues. The CDR3: CASSEFSDKTGELFF. The CDR3 nucleotides read TGTGCCAGCAGTGAATTCTCCGACAAGACCGGGGAGCTGTTTTTT.